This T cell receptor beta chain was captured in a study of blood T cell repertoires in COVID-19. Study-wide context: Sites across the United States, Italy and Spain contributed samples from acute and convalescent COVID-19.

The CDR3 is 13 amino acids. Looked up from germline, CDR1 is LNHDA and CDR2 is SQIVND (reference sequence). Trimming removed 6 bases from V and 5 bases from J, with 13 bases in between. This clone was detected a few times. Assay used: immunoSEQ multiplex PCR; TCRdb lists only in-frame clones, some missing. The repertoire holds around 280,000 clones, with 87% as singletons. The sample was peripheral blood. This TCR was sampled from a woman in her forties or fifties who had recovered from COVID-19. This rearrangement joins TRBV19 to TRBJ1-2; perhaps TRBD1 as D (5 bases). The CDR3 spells CASSTREAYGYTF. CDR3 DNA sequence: TGTGCCAGTAGCACCAGGGAGGCGTATGGCTACACCTTC. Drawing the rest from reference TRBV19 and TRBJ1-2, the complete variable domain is DGGITQSPKYLFRKEGQNVTLSCEQNLNHDAMYWYRQDPGQGLRLIYYSQIVNDFQKGDIAEGYSVSREKKESFPLTVTSAQKNPTAFYLCASSTREAYGYTFGSGTRLTVV.